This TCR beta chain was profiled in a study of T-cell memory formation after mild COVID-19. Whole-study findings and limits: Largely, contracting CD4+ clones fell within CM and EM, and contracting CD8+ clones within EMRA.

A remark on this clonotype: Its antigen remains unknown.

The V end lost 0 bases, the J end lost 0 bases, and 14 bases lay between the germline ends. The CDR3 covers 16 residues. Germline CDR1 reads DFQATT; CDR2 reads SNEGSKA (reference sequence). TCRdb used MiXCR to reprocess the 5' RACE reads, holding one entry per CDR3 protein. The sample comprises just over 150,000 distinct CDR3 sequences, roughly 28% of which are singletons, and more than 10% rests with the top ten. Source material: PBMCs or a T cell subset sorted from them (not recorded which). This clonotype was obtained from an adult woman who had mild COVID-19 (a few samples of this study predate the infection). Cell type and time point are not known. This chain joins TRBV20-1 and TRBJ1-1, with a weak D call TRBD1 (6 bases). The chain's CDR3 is CSARETGKLMNTEAFF. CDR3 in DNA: TGCAGTGCTAGAGAGACAGGAAAACTAATGAACACTGAAGCTTTCTTT.